This T cell receptor beta chain is drawn from a study of OX40 agonist ivuxolimab in advanced cancers. Whole-study context: Age averaged 60 years (range roughly 23 to 79), and roughly 80% were male. There were three patients with partial responses, one having hepatocellular carcinoma and two cutaneous melanoma. Findings and caveats of the study: At 0.1 to 3.0 mg/kg and by week 6, clonal expansion occurred in CD4+ and CD8+ blood T cells. Fewer expanded clones were found on average in CD4+ than in CD8+ T cells.

This clone was counted once. The antigen is undetermined. Germline V CDR1 and CDR2: MNHEY, SMNVEV (reference sequence). The CDR3 runs 15 residues. Trimming cost V 0 bases and J 1 base, with 10 bases left between them. TCRdb keeps only in-frame clones here, not all; method: immunoSEQ multiplex PCR. Found here are about 44,000 clones, about 80% of them singletons; the top ten hold roughly 10%. The chain is built from TRBV27 and TRBJ2-7; D is unresolved. The starting material was CD4+ or CD8+ T cells sorted from blood, obtained in a trial of the OX40 agonist ivuxolimab. This TCR was sampled from an adult with an advanced solid tumor such as melanoma, head and neck, liver or kidney cancer. The CDR3 DNA is TGTGCCAGCAGTTTATCGTACTCCCTATCCTACGAGCAGTACTTC. This encodes CASSLSYSLSYEQYF.